This T cell receptor (beta chain) was identified during a study of blood T cell repertoires in COVID-19. Only in-frame clones appear in the TCRdb table, and some are missing; sequencing was by immunoSEQ multiplex PCR. The profile shows about 280,000 clones, around nine tenths of them singletons. On this clone itself: This sample includes further DNA sequences coding for the same CDR3.

This CDR3 comprises 15 residues. Per the germline V gene, CDR1 is SGHAT and CDR2 is FQNNGV. Trimming took 1 base from V and 0 from J, leaving 7 bases between them. The V call is TRBV11-2, the J call TRBJ2-1, with D maybe TRBD1 (5 bases). Sequences were obtained from peripheral blood. The TCR comes from a man aged 40-50 years with active or convalescent COVID-19. CDR3 bases: TGTGCCAGCAGCTTAGTGCAGGGCTCCTACAATGAGCAGTTCTTC. Its translation: CASSLVQGSYNEQFF.